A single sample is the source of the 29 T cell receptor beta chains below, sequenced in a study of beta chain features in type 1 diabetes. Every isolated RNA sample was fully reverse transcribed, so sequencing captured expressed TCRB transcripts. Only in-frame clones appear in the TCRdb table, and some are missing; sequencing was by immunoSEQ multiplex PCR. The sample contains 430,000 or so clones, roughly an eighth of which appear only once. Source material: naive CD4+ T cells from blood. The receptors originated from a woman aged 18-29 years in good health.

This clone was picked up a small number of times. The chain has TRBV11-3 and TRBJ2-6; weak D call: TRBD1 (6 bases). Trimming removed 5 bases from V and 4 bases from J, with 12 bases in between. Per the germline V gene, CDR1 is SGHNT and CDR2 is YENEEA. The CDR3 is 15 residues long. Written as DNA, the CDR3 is TGTGCCAGCAGCATGTCAGGGGCCGGGGCCAACGTCCTGACTTTC. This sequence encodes CASSMSGAGANVLTF.

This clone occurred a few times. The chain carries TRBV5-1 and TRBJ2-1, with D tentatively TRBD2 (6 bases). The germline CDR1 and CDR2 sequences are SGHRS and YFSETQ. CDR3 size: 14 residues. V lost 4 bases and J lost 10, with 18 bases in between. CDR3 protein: CASSLLPGEDEQFF. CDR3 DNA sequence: TGCGCCAGCAGCCTGCTCCCTGGGGAGGACGAGCAGTTCTTC.

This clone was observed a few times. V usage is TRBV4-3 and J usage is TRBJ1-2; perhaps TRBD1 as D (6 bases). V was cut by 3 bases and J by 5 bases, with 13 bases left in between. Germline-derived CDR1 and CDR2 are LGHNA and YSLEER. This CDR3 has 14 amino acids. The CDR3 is CASSHLTGTYGYTF. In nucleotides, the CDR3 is TGCGCCAGCAGCCATCTTACAGGGACGTATGGCTACACCTTC.

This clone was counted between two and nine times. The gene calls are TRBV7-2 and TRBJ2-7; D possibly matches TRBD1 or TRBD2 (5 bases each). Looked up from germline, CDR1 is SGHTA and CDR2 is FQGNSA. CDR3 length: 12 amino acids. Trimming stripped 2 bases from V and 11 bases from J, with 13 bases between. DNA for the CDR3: TGTGCCAGCAGCTTAACAGGAGGTAGTGAGTACTTC. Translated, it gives CASSLTGGSEYF.

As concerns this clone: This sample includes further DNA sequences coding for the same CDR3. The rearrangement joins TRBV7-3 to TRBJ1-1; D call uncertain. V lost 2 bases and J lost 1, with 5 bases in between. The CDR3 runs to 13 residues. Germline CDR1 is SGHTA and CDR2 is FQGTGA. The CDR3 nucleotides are TGTGCCAGCAGCTTAGACCGGAACACTGAAGCTTTCTTT. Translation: CASSLDRNTEAFF.

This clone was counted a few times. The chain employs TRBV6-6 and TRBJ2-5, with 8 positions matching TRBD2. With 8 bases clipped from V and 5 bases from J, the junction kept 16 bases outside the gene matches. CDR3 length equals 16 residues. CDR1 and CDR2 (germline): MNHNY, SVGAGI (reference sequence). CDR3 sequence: CASDTGVAGSHETQYF. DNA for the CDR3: TGTGCCAGCGATACCGGGGTAGCGGGATCCCACGAGACCCAGTACTTC.

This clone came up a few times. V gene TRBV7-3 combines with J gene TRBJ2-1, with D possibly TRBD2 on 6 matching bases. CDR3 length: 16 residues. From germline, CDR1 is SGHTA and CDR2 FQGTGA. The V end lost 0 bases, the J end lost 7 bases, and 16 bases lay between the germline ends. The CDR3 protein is CASSLTLASARNEQFF. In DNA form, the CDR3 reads TGTGCCAGCAGCTTAACGTTAGCTAGCGCAAGGAATGAGCAGTTCTTC.

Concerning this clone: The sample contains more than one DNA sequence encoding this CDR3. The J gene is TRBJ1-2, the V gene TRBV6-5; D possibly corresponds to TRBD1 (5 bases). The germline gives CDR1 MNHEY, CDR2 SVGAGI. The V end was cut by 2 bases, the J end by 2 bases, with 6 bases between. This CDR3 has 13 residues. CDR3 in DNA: TGTGCCAGCAGTTACCAGGGAAACTATGGCTACACCTTC. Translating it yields CASSYQGNYGYTF.

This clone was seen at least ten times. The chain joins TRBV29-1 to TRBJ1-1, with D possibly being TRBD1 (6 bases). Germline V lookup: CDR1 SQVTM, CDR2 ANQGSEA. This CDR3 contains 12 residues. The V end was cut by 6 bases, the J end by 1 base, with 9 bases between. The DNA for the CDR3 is TGCAGCGTGGGGACACAGAACACTGAAGCTTTCTTT. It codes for CSVGTQNTEAFF. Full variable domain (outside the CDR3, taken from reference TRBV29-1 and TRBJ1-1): SAVISQKPSRDICQRGTSLTIQCQVDSQVTMMFWYRQQPGQSLTLIATANQGSEATYESGFVIDKFPISRPNLTFSTLTVSNMSPEDSSIYLCSVGTQNTEAFFGQGTRLTVV.

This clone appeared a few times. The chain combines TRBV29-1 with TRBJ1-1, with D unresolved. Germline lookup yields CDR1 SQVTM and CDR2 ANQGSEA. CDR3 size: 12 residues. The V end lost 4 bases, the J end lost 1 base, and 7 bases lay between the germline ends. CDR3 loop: CSVGRRNTEAFF. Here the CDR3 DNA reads TGCAGCGTTGGACGACGGAACACTGAAGCTTTCTTT.

CDR3 protein: CASSEGGEGFYNEQFF. DNA of the CDR3: TGTGCCAGCAGCGAGGGGGGCGAAGGCTTTTACAATGAGCAGTTCTTC. The V call is TRBV9, the J call TRBJ2-1; D possibly matches TRBD1 or TRBD2 (6 bases each). V shed 3 bases and J shed 4 bases, with 17 bases lying between them. This CDR3 is built from 16 residues. Germline V gene data show CDR1 as SGDLS and CDR2 as YYNGEE.

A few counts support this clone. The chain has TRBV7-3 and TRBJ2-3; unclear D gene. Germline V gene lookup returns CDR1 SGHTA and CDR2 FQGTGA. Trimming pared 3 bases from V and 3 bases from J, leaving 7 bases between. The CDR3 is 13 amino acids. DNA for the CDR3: TGTGCCAGCAGCTTCTCCCCTACAGATACGCAGTATTTT. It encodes CASSFSPTDTQYF.

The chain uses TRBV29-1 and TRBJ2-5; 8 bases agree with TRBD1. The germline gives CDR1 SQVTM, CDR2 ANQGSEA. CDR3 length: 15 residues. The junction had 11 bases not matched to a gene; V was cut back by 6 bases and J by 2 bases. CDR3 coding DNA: TGCAGCGTCTCAACAACAGGGGGTGGGCAAGAGACCCAGTACTTC. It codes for CSVSTTGGGQETQYF. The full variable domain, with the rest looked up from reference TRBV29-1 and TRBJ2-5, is SAVISQKPSRDICQRGTSLTIQCQVDSQVTMMFWYRQQPGQSLTLIATANQGSEATYESGFVIDKFPISRPNLTFSTLTVSNMSPEDSSIYLCSVSTTGGGQETQYFGPGTRLLVL.

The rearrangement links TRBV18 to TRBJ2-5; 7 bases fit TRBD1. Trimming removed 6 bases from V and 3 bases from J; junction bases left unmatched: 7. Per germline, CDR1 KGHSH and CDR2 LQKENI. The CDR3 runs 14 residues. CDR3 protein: CASSPGTAKETQYF. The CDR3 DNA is TGTGCCAGCTCCCCAGGGACAGCAAAAGAGACCCAGTACTTC.

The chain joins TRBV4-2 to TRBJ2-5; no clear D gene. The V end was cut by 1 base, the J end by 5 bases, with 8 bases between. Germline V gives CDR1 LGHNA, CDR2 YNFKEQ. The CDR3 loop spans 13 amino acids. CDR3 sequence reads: CASSQVYWETQYF. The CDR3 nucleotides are TGTGCCAGCAGCCAAGTCTATTGGGAGACCCAGTACTTC.

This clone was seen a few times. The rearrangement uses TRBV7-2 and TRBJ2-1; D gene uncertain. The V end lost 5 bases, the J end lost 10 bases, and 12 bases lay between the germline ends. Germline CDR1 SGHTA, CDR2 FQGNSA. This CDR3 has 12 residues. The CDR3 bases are TGTGCCAGCAGCCCCGTACCTGGAGAGCAGTTCTTC. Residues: CASSPVPGEQFF. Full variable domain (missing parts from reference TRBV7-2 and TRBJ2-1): GAGVSQSPSNKVTEKGKDVELRCDPISGHTALYWYRQSLGQGLEFLIYFQGNSAPDKSGLPSDRFSAERTGGSVSTLTIQRTQQEDSAVYLCASSPVPGEQFFGPGTRLTVL.

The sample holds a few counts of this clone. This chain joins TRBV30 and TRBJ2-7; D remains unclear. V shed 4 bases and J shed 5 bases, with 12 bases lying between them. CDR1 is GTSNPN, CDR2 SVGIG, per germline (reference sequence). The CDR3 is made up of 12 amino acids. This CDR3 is CAWTPVGNEQYF. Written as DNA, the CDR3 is TGTGCCTGGACTCCGGTAGGGAACGAGCAGTACTTC. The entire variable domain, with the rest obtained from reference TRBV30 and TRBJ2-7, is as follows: SQTIHQWPATLVQPVGSPLSLECTVEGTSNPNLYWYRQAAGRGLQLLFYSVGIGQISSEVPQNLSASRPQDRQFILSSKKLLLSDSGFYLCAWTPVGNEQYFGPGTRLTVT.

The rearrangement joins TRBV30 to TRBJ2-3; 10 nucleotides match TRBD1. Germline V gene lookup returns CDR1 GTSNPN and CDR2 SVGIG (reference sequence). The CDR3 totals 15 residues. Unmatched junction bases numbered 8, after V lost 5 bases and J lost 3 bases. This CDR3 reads CAWLDRGRQTDTQYF. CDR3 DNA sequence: TGTGCCTGGCTTGACAGGGGGCGTCAGACAGATACGCAGTATTTT.

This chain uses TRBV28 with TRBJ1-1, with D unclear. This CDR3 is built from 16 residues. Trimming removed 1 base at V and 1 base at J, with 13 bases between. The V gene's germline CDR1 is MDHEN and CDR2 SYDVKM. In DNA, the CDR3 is TGTGCCAGCAGTTTATTGGGTCAGCTTAAGAACACTGAAGCTTTCTTT. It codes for CASSLLGQLKNTEAFF.

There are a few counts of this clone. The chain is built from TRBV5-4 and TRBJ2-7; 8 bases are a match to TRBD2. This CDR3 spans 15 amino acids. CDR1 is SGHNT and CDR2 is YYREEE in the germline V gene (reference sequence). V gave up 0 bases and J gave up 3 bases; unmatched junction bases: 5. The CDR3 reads CASSLEVSGNYEQYF. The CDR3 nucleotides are TGTGCCAGCAGCTTGGAAGTTAGCGGGAACTACGAGCAGTACTTC.

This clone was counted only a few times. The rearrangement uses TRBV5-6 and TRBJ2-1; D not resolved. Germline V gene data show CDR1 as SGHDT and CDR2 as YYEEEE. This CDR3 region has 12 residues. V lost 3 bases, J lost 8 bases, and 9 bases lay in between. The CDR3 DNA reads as TGTGCCAGCAGCTATAGGTTGCATGAGCAGTTCTTC. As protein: CASSYRLHEQFF.

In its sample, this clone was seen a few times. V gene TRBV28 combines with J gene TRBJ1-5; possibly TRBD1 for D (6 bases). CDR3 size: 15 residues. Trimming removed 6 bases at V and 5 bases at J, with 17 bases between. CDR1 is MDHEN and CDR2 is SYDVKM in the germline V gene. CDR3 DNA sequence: TGTGCCAGCAGGCCACAGGGTTTGATGGATCAGCCCCAGCATTTT. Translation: CASRPQGLMDQPQHF.

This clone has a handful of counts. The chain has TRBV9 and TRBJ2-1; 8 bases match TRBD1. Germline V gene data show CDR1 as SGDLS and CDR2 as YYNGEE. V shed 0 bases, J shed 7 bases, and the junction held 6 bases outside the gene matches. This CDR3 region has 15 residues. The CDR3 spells CASSVVGRGLNEQFF. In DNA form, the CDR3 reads TGTGCCAGCAGCGTAGTCGGCAGGGGGCTTAATGAGCAGTTCTTC.

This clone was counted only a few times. The CDR3 sequence: CAISAGVSSYNEQFF. The CDR3 nucleotides read TGTGCCATCAGCGCAGGGGTTAGCTCCTACAATGAGCAGTTCTTC. The chain is built from TRBV10-3 and TRBJ2-1; a weak D match, TRBD1 (6 bases). V lost 6 bases to trimming and J lost 0 bases, with 12 bases between them. CDR3 length: 15 amino acids. Germline V gives CDR1 ENHRY, CDR2 SYGVKD.

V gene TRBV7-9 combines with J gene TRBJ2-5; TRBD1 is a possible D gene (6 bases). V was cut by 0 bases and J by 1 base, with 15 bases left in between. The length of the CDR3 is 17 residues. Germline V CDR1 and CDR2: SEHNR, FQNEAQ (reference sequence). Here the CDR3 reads CASSLAVHRDVQETQYF. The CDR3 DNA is TGTGCCAGCAGCTTAGCGGTACACAGGGATGTCCAAGAGACCCAGTACTTC.

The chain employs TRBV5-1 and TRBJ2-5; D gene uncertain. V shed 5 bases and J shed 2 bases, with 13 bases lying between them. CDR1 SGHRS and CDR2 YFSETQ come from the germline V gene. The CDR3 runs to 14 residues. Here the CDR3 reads CASRKEVLQETQYF. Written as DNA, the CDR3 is TGCGCCAGCAGAAAAGAAGTATTACAAGAGACCCAGTACTTC.

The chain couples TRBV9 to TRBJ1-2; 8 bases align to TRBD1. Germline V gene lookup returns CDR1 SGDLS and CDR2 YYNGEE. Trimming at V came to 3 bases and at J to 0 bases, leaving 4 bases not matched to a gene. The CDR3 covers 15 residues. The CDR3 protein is CASSERQGPNYGYTF. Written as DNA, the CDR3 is TGTGCCAGCAGCGAGCGACAGGGGCCTAACTATGGCTACACCTTC. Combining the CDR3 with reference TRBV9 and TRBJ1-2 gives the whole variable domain DSGVTQTPKHLITATGQRVTLRCSPRSGDLSVYWYQQSLDQGLQFLIQYYNGEERAKGNILERFSAQQFPDLHSELNLSSLELGDSALYFCASSERQGPNYGYTFGSGTRLTVV.

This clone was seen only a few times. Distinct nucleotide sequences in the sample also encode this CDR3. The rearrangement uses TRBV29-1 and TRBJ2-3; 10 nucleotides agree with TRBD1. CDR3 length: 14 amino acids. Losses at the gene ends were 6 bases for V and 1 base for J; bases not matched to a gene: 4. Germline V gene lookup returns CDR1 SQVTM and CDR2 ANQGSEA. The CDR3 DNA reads TGCAGCGTGGCCGGGACAGGGGGCACAGATACGCAGTATTTT. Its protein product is CSVAGTGGTDTQYF.

Written as DNA, the CDR3 is TGCGCCAGCAGCCCGGAAGCCATCACTTATACGCAGTATTTT. Its protein is CASSPEAITYTQYF. The V and J genes are TRBV5-1 and TRBJ2-3; D gene uncertain. Germline V gene lookup returns CDR1 SGHRS and CDR2 YFSETQ. The CDR3 has 14 amino acids. Trimming shortened V by 4 bases and J by 7 bases, and 16 bases separated the two germline ends.